These 8 T cell receptor beta chains share one sample of origin, sequenced in a study of shared clonotypes between healthy human individuals. Sequenced by immunoSEQ multiplex PCR; TCRdb stores in-frame clones only, minus some. This table holds about 2.4 million clones, 80% to 95% found once. Sequencing was performed on naive CD4+ T cells from PBMCs. Regarding subset: CD45RA+ positively selected. These receptor sequences come from a young man in good health. Some clones in this sample may be carry-over from other donors' samples.

About this clone itself: This same CDR3 is encoded by further DNA sequences in the sample. The V gene is TRBV5-1, the J gene TRBJ1-1; a possible D gene is TRBD1 (6 bases). The CDR3 sequence is 13 residues long. CDR1 and CDR2 (germline): SGHRS, YFSETQ. The V and J ends lost 4 bases and 1 base respectively, with 8 bases between them. The CDR3 reads CASSTTGNTEAFF. Here the CDR3 DNA reads TGCGCCAGCAGCACGACAGGGAACACTGAAGCTTTCTTT.

The V call is TRBV5-1, the J call TRBJ2-7; 7 bases fit TRBD1. CDR1 and CDR2 (germline): SGHRS, YFSETQ. The CDR3 totals 14 residues. The V and J ends lost 4 bases and 3 bases, in that order; junction bases with no gene match: 7. This CDR3 is CASSPLGQFYEQYF. The CDR3 DNA sequence: TGCGCCAGCAGCCCATTGGGACAGTTCTACGAGCAGTACTTC.

This clone was observed a few times. The sample holds other DNA sequences that translate to the same CDR3. The chain combines TRBV7-9 with TRBJ1-1, with a weak D call TRBD1 (5 bases). In germline, CDR1 is SEHNR, CDR2 FQNEAQ (reference sequence). V was shortened by 1 base and J by 4 bases, with 7 bases between the two germline ends. The CDR3 spans 13 residues. The CDR3 DNA follows: TGTGCCAGCAGCTTAGTCCAGGGCACTGAAGCTTTCTTT. Amino acid sequence: CASSLVQGTEAFF.

The V gene is TRBV5-1, the J gene TRBJ1-2; tentative D call: TRBD1 (5 bases). Germline loops: CDR1 SGHRS, CDR2 YFSETQ. The CDR3 runs 14 residues. Trimming left V 2 bases short and J 7 bases short, with 15 bases between. The CDR3 spells CASSFGQGESGYTF. The CDR3 coding sequence is TGCGCCAGCAGCTTCGGTCAGGGAGAGAGTGGCTACACCTTC.

This chain joins TRBV18 and TRBJ1-1, with TRBD1 identical over 9 bases. CDR1 is KGHSH and CDR2 is LQKENI in the germline V gene. Losses at the gene ends were 3 bases for V and 6 bases for J; bases not matched to a gene: 11. The CDR3 loop spans 16 amino acids. The CDR3 spells CASSPGQGSLGAEAFF. The CDR3 nucleotides are TGTGCCAGCTCACCGGGACAGGGTAGTCTTGGCGCTGAAGCTTTCTTT. Filled out from reference TRBV18 and TRBJ1-1, the complete variable domain reads NAGVMQNPRHLVRRRGQEARLRCSPMKGHSHVYWYRQLPEEGLKFMVYLQKENIIDESGMPKERFSAEFPKEGPSILRIQQVVRGDSAAYFCASSPGQGSLGAEAFFGQGTRLTVV.

The V gene is TRBV6-1, the J gene TRBJ2-3; 7 bases are a match to TRBD1. CDR3 length equals 18 residues. Germline loops: CDR1 MNHNS, CDR2 SASEGT. V lost 1 base and J lost 2; bases outside the gene matches: 12. The CDR3 region has the DNA TGTGCCAGCAGTGAAGAGGCCTTGGGACAGTTCTACACAGATACGCAGTATTTT. Its protein product is CASSEEALGQFYTDTQYF.

The chain joins TRBV4-2 to TRBJ2-5, with 16 bases matching TRBD2. The DNA end is a closer match to TRBJ2-7, so the J assignment may be wrong. Germline loops: CDR1 LGHNA, CDR2 YNFKEQ. The CDR3 is 17 residues long. The CDR3 DNA reads TGTGCCAGCAGCCTGGGACTAGCGGGAGGGCCATCCTACGAGCAGTACTTC. Translation gives CASSLGLAGGPSYEQYF.

The chain carries TRBV11-2 and TRBJ2-3; a possible D gene is TRBD2 (5 bases). CDR3 length: 17 amino acids. The V gene lost 3 bases and the J gene lost 2 bases, with 18 bases spanning the gap. The V gene's germline CDR1 is SGHAT and CDR2 FQNNGV. This CDR3 reads CASSFGTAGMPTDTQYF. DNA of the CDR3: TGTGCCAGCAGCTTCGGCACTGCCGGGATGCCCACAGATACGCAGTATTTT.